Listed below are T cell receptor beta chains from one sample, sequenced in a study of T cells in Graves' hyperthyroidism and ophthalmopathy. Each CDR3 protein gets one entry after TCRdb re-called the multiplex PCR reads with MiXCR. The table has roughly 360,000 distinct CDR3 sequences, 13% seen once. Sequencing was carried out using blood. The receptors were sampled from a man younger than 40 with Graves' hyperthyroidism that later progressed to Graves' ophthalmopathy. The CDR3 runs from the conserved cysteine through the conserved F or W. Fields, in order: V gene, J gene, clone size, D gene, CDR3 DNA, CDR3 protein. The D gene is left open where the match is weak. Clone sizes are given selectively: once, few, many, or a class where the clone is expanded.

v_call: TRBV28
j_call: TRBJ2-7
clone_size: many
d_call: TRBD2
cdr3_nt: TGTGCCAGCAGTTTATTGGGAGGGCTAGGCGAGCAGTACTTC
cdr3_aa: CASSLLGGLGEQYF

v_call: TRBV9
j_call: TRBJ1-5
clone_size: -
d_call: TRBD1
cdr3_nt: TGTGCCAGCAGCGTAGGGACAGGGAAACAGCCCCAGCATTTT
cdr3_aa: CASSVGTGKQPQHF

v_call: TRBV28
j_call: TRBJ1-1
clone_size: -
d_call: TRBD1
cdr3_nt: TGTGCCAGCAGGCCCCGGGACAGGGGCCCGGACACTGAAGCTTTCTTT
cdr3_aa: CASRPRDRGPDTEAFF

v_call: TRBV24-1
j_call: TRBJ2-7
clone_size: -
d_call: TRBD1
cdr3_nt: TGTGCCACCAGTGATGGACAGGGTATCCACGAGCAGTACTTC
cdr3_aa: CATSDGQGIHEQYF

v_call: TRBV11-3
j_call: TRBJ2-5
clone_size: many
d_call: TRBD2
cdr3_nt: TGTGCCAGCAGCTTACGGTCTAGCGGGGAGGCCCAGTACTTC
cdr3_aa: CASSLRSSGEAQYF

v_call: TRBV18
j_call: TRBJ1-5
clone_size: many
d_call: -
cdr3_nt: TGTGCCAGCTCACCGGACCAAGGCAATCAGCCCCAGCATTTT
cdr3_aa: CASSPDQGNQPQHF

v_call: TRBV20-1
j_call: TRBJ1-2
clone_size: few
d_call: TRBD1
cdr3_nt: TGCAGTGCTAGACTTACCCGGGACAGGGCTATCTATGGCTACACCTTC
cdr3_aa: CSARLTRDRAIYGYTF

v_call: TRBV24-1
j_call: TRBJ2-2
clone_size: -
d_call: TRBD2
cdr3_nt: TGTGCCACCAGTGATGCTGCCGCGGGGGAGTTGGGCGGGGAGCTGTTTTTT
cdr3_aa: CATSDAAAGELGGELFF

v_call: TRBV20-1
j_call: TRBJ2-6
clone_size: -
d_call: -
cdr3_nt: TGCAGTGCTCAAAGGGGAGCCGGGGCCAACGTCCTGACTTTC
cdr3_aa: CSAQRGAGANVLTF

v_call: TRBV12-3/TRBV12-4
j_call: TRBJ1-2
clone_size: -
d_call: -
cdr3_nt: TGTGCCAGCAGCGCTGAGGCCTATGGCTACACCTTC
cdr3_aa: CASSAEAYGYTF

v_call: TRBV3-1
j_call: TRBJ2-4
clone_size: -
d_call: TRBD1
cdr3_nt: TGTGCCAGCAGCCAAGTGGCCCCGGACAGGGGGCTCGGCATTCAGTACTTC
cdr3_aa: CASSQVAPDRGLGIQYF

v_call: TRBV7-8
j_call: TRBJ2-1
clone_size: many
d_call: TRBD2
cdr3_nt: TGTGCCAGCAGCCTTTCTAGCGGGGGGCCCTCCTACAATGAGCAGTTCTTC
cdr3_aa: CASSLSSGGPSYNEQFF

v_call: TRBV6-5
j_call: TRBJ1-1
clone_size: -
d_call: TRBD1
cdr3_nt: TGTGCCAGCAGTTACGACGCGACAGGGCCCACTGAAGCTTTCTTT
cdr3_aa: CASSYDATGPTEAFF

v_call: TRBV7-8
j_call: TRBJ2-3
clone_size: few
d_call: TRBD1
cdr3_nt: TGTGCCAGCAGCCCAGGGGGCCAAGGAGATACGCAGTATTTT
cdr3_aa: CASSPGGQGDTQYF

v_call: TRBV18
j_call: TRBJ1-5
clone_size: many
d_call: -
cdr3_nt: TGTGCCAGCTCACCTCGCCGGGAGGGGAATCAGCCCCAGCATTTT
cdr3_aa: CASSPRREGNQPQHF

v_call: TRBV11-2
j_call: TRBJ2-3
clone_size: many
d_call: -
cdr3_nt: TGTGCCAGCAGCTTAGGAGGGGCACCGCGCACAGATACGCAGTATTTT
cdr3_aa: CASSLGGAPRTDTQYF

v_call: TRBV6-1
j_call: TRBJ2-3
clone_size: -
d_call: TRBD2
cdr3_nt: TGTGCCAGCAAGACGGGGGGAGCAATAGATACGCAGTATTTT
cdr3_aa: CASKTGGAIDTQYF

v_call: TRBV19
j_call: TRBJ2-2
clone_size: few
d_call: -
cdr3_nt: TGTGCCAGTAACCCTCGGGCTAGCCACACCCCCGGGGAGCTGTTTTTT
cdr3_aa: CASNPRASHTPGELFF

v_call: TRBV10-3
j_call: TRBJ2-7
clone_size: many
d_call: -
cdr3_nt: TGTGCCATCAGTGAGCCGAACTACGGGACCTACGAGCAGTACTTC
cdr3_aa: CAISEPNYGTYEQYF

v_call: TRBV20-1
j_call: TRBJ2-7
clone_size: -
d_call: -
cdr3_nt: TGCAGTGCCGTATACAAGGGGAGGCGTCTCCACGAGCAGTACTTC
cdr3_aa: CSAVYKGRRLHEQYF

v_call: TRBV27
j_call: TRBJ2-2
clone_size: many
d_call: -
cdr3_nt: TGTGCCAGCAGCCTACAGGTCGGCACCGGGGAGCTGTTTTTT
cdr3_aa: CASSLQVGTGELFF

v_call: TRBV2
j_call: TRBJ1-2
clone_size: many
d_call: TRBD1
cdr3_nt: TGTGCCAGCAGTGATGGGGGGACAGGAAGCTATGGCTACACCTTC
cdr3_aa: CASSDGGTGSYGYTF

v_call: TRBV5-1
j_call: TRBJ2-2
clone_size: few
d_call: -
cdr3_nt: TGCGCCAGCAGCTTTGTAGGTTCGGACACCGGGGAGCCGTTTTTT
cdr3_aa: CASSFVGSDTGEPFF

v_call: TRBV7-3
j_call: TRBJ1-1
clone_size: many
d_call: -
cdr3_nt: TGTGCCCCTCCCTCTGAAGCTTTCTTT
cdr3_aa: CAPPSEAFF

v_call: TRBV7-3
j_call: TRBJ2-1
clone_size: many
d_call: TRBD2
cdr3_nt: TGTGCCAGCAGCTTAAAACGGGGGGGCAGGGATGAGCAGTTCTTC
cdr3_aa: CASSLKRGGRDEQFF